This T cell receptor beta chain appears in the sequencing data of a study of cytomegalovirus exposure and HLA in healthy donors (dated by TCRdb to about 2017). Looking at the study overall: An earlier analysis of some 600 of the donors reported approximately 260 Gb of sequence data and 95 million to 130 million unique TCR beta sequences obtained from about 179 million T cells. An early release that covered roughly 600 HLA-typed donors contained approximately 290 gigabases of sequencing data and tens of millions of unique TCR sequences. The genetic ancestry cluster associated with self-reported Caucasian donors included 81% of the 350 to 500 genotyped donors. The study aimed to test whether signatures of past pathogen exposure could be identified by cataloging public T cell receptors. The study used immunosequencing to profile the T cell repertoires of 666 subjects and linked those repertoires to cytomegalovirus serostatus. Besides the first cohort of 666 subjects, a separate validation cohort made up of 120 different subjects was used. The study combined high-throughput TCR immunosequencing, statistical association of individual TCRs with disease status, and machine learning to predict cytomegalovirus infection status. In a later analysis, previously published TCR beta repertoires from 550 to 700 donors were re-analyzed and high-resolution HLA genotyping was added so that TCR occurrence patterns could be studied. The later analysis used no new phenotypic data to find candidate immune exposures, relying instead on TCR beta sequences and their occurrence across donors. An earlier analysis of several hundred of the donors applied high-throughput TCR beta sequencing to assess whether each TCR beta V gene segment acted as functional or pseudogenic. Donor age, sex, ethnicity and CMV serostatus were compiled alongside the repertoire data. In a later genetic analysis, genome-wide SNP genotypes for about 65% of the roughly 700 donors were used, and that subset was treated as a discovery cohort. All discovery cohort repertoires had been generated using a single sequencing platform. HLA typing included class I and class II loci at four-digit resolution. The number of typed donors differed by locus: about 620-630 for A, B, C, DRB1 and DQB1; 500 to 550 for DQA1; approximately 600 for DPA1; and around 470 for DPB1. Several DR-DQ haplotypes were treated as single units for association and clustering because of strong linkage in the cohort. On average, 235,054 unique TCR beta nucleotide sequences were sequenced per donor among several hundred genotyped donors of the cohort, with about 17% of those sequences being non-productive. What the work shows at the level of the full study, not this receptor alone: An association between a missense DCLRE1C variant and V-gene and J-gene trimming of TCR beta chains was found in a later genetic analysis and replicated in an independent cohort. When HLA alleles, especially DR and DQ, strongly co-occurred, attributing TCR associations to individual alleles was difficult. According to the authors, the approach could potentially be generalized to other disease states and immunological phenotypes. Presence/absence analyses assumed roughly uniform sequencing depth across donors, an assumption that may not hold. The study listed 164 TCR beta chains as associated with cytomegalovirus. Because counts were too low, some 17 rarely observed V segments, including chromosome 9 orphons, were excluded from the earlier analysis of fewer than 650 of the donors. A few of the identified cytomegalovirus-associated TCR beta chains were confirmed in vitro to be specific for cytomegalovirus antigens. In a later analysis, several top co-occurrence clusters were reported to appear linked to parvovirus B19, influenza, CMV and Epstein-Barr virus. A further reported finding was that TCR beta sequences accurately predicted the HLA-A and HLA-B alleles for most subjects in the first cohort. Correlated functional status among segregating V segments might reflect linkage disequilibrium, but an unknown experimental factor could not be ruled out. In an earlier analysis of approximately 600 of the donors, most TCR beta V segments were observed in productive rearrangements about 90% or about 30% of the time, broadly matching IMGT annotations. Most TCR sequences were observed very rarely across donors, whereas some public TCRs were present in many individuals. According to a later analysis, TCR association rates differed among HLA loci, with DRB1 alleles showing the most associated TCRs and HLA-C alleles showing the fewest. In a later analysis, HLA-associated TCR beta chains showed more clonal expansion and lower generation probabilities than non-associated chains that were equally common. Because HLA typing was unavailable for some donors at each locus, only the typed subset was used in association tests. For the cohort, immune exposure information was limited to CMV serostatus. In a later analysis, most CMV-associated TCR beta chains were found to appear HLA-restricted, with HLA associations seemingly driven largely by CMV exposure. A cluster of highly shared sequence variants was judged likely to be a technical artifact of the sequencing pipeline. Some IMGT-functional V segments, including TRBV6-2 and TRBV6-3, could not be distinguished by the 87-base-pair reads and were therefore excluded. In a later genetic analysis, fewer N-insertions in productive TCRs were reported among donors in an Asian-associated ancestry cluster than the roughly 710-donor mean. In a later analysis, 16,951 TCR beta sequences were associated with specific HLA alleles at a false discovery rate of 0.05. This cohort had only TCR beta chains sequenced, and the lack of alpha or paired-chain data limited which features could be detected. The classifier was reported to diagnose cytomegalovirus status with high specificity and sensitivity in both the original and validation cohorts.

A word on this clone: It lacks a known antigen. No base quality values were provided; no much bigger clone lies one nucleotide off.

The germline V gene supplies CDR1 SQVTM and CDR2 ANQGSEA. Taken from cysteine to phenylalanine, the CDR3 has 15 residues. Only the CDR3 DNA is retained, 45 bases long and in frame from the first base. For this chain, trimming is 7 bases at the V end and 9 bases at the J end, and the number of junction bases without a gene match is 17. The cohort was made up of 666 healthy bone marrow donors. At the time of sampling, every cohort member was nominally healthy, though immune exposures that went unrecorded were likely present. The donor was CMV seronegative and belonged to the group of around 350 seronegative cohort members. Each donor provided a peripheral blood sample, and peripheral blood mononuclear cells were used for TCR beta sequencing. Genomic DNA extraction from the blood cell samples was performed with the Qiagen DNeasy Blood Extraction Kit. Preparation of the library involved the immunoSEQ multiplex PCR assay. For the multiplex PCR, a mixture combining 60 forward primers for TCR Vbeta segments and 13 reverse primers for TCR Jbeta segments was used. The CDR3 region of rearranged TCR beta genes was amplified from genomic DNA by a multiplex PCR assay. Amplified TCR beta libraries were sequenced as 87-base-pair reads on the Illumina HiSeq System. Regarding the original processing steps: A later analysis counted 65 million to 90 million unique TCR beta chains across the 666 repertoires, and roughly 10 million of these chains were shared by at least two donors. A nearest-neighbor algorithm error-corrected the raw reads and collapsed the reads into unique sequences, merging closely related sequences to remove PCR and sequencing errors. Alignment of CDR3 sequences to IMGT reference sequences was used to assign V, D and J gene segments. For a sequence to be retained, a match of at least six nucleotides to both a V gene segment and a J gene segment was required. A rearrangement counted as productive if the CDR3 had no stop codons and remained in frame with V and J, and every other rearrangement counted as non-productive. Following IMGT convention, CDR3 was defined as the stretch from the second conserved V-encoded cysteine to the conserved J-encoded phenylalanine. The earlier analysis of roughly 590 of the donors excluded any sequence lacking an unambiguous match to a single V gene segment. An earlier analysis of approximately 590 of the donors called V segments functional above 56.7% productive rearrangements and segregating when the between-donor standard deviation exceeded 5%. A statistical classification framework was developed to diagnose cytomegalovirus status using the catalog of TCR beta chain sequences. In a later analysis, TCR nucleotide sequences were compared against IMGT/GENE-DB human TR gene sequences so that V and J genes could be assigned. The TCRdist pipeline was used in a later analysis to assign CDR3 sequences and most-parsimonious VDJ recombination scenarios. A later analysis defined each TCR beta chain by its CDR3 amino acid sequence plus V-gene family, and excluded reads lacking a unique V-gene family. A later analysis removed 592 highly shared, low-generation-probability nucleotide sequences to deal with suspected cross-contamination and a sequencing artifact. In a later analysis, a clonal expansion index was calculated for each public chain from normalized within-repertoire ranks of inferred template counts. A later analysis computed generation probabilities with a VDJ recombination model fitted to out-of-frame rearrangements, and checked the results against IGoR. In a later analysis, TCR-TCR, TCR-HLA and TCR-CMV co-occurrence was scored with hypergeometric tests, and a repertoire-size bias correction was applied to TCR pairs. To estimate false discovery rates, a later analysis permuted the HLA or CMV assignments 20 times. In a later analysis, co-occurring TCRs were grouped using DBSCAN, with TCRdist sequence similarity added in when clustering inside HLA-allele-positive subsets. For co-occurrence clustering, repertoires with fewer than 30,000 or more than 120,000 public chains were excluded, along with roughly 5 repertoires with anomalous nucleotide sharing. TCRdb retrieved this table from immuneACCESS and kept in-frame rearrangements only. Not all clones are present; in checked studies, unresolved V genes account for under half, and no reason is known for the remainder. V, J and clone size reflect that table, while D and trimming were determined from the DNA. This sample comprises under 150,000 clones, roughly 80% of them detected only once. 1% to 1.5% of the sample is held by the ten biggest clonotypes.

The rearrangement combines TRBV29-1 with TRBJ2-1; 8 bases in the junction line up with TRBD2. This sequence was found in a girl aged 2-10 years in good health and CMV-seronegative. Sequencing was done on a sample of PBMCs. The nucleotide sequence reads TGCAGCGGCGTAACCACCGGGACTAGTATGGGTGAGCAGTTCTTC. Its translation reads: CSGVTTGTSMGEQFF.